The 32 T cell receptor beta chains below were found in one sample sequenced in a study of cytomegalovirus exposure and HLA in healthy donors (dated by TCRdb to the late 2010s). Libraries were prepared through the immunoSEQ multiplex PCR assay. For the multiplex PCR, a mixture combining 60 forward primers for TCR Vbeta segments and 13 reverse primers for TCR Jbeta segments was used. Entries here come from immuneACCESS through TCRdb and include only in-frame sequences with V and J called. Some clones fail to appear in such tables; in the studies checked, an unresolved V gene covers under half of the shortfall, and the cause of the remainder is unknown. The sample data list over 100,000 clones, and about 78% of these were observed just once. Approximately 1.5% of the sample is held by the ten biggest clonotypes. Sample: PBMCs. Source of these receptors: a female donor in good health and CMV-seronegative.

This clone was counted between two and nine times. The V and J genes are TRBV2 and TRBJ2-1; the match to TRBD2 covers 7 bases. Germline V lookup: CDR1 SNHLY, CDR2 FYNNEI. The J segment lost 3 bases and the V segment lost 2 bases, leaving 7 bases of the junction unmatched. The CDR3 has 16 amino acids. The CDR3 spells CASSEPGGSIYNEQFF. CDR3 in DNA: TGTGCCAGCAGTGAACCAGGCGGGAGTATCTACAATGAGCAGTTCTTC.

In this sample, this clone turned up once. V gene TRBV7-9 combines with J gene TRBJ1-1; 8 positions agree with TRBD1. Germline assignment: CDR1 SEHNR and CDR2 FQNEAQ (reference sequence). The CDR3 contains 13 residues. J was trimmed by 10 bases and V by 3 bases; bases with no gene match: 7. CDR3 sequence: CASSFGQGAGAFF. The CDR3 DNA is TGTGCCAGCAGCTTCGGGCAGGGGGCAGGAGCTTTCTTT.

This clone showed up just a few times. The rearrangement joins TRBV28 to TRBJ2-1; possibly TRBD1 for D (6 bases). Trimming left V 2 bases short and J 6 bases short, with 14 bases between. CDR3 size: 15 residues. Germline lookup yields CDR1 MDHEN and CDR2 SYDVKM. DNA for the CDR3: TGTGCCAGCAGTTTAACGGGACACAGCATCAATGAGCAGTTCTTC. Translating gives CASSLTGHSINEQFF.

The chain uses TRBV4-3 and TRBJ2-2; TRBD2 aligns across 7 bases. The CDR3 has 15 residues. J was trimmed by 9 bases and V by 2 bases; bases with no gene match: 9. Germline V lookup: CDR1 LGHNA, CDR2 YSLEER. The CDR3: CASSQTTSRSRELFF. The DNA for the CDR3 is TGCGCCAGCAGCCAAACGACTAGCAGGTCCCGGGAGCTGTTTTTT.

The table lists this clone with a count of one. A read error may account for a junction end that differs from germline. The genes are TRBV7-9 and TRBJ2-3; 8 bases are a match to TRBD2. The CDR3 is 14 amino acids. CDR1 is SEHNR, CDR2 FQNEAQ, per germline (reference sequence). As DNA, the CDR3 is TGTGCCAGCAGCATGAGCGGGAGCGCAGATATGCAGTATTTT. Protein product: CASSMSGSADMQYF.

The CDR3 reads CASSQGQGRDEQYF. The DNA of the CDR3 is TGTGCCAGCAGCCAGGGACAGGGTAGGGACGAGCAGTACTTC. The rearrangement links TRBV6-6 to TRBJ2-7, with 9 bases matching TRBD1. Germline CDR1 and CDR2: MNHNY and SVGAGI (reference sequence). With V trimmed by 6 bases and J by 5 bases, 8 bases remained unmatched. The CDR3 consists of 14 residues.

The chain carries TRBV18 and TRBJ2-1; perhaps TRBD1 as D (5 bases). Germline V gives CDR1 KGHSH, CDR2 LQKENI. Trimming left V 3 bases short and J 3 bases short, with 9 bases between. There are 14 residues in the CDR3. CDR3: CASSPRTRYNEQFF. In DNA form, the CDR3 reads TGTGCCAGCTCACCTCGGACACGCTACAATGAGCAGTTCTTC.

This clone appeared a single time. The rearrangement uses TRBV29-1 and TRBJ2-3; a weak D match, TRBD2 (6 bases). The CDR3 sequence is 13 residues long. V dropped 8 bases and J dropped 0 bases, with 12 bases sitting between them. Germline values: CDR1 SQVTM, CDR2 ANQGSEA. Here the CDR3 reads CSPSAGSTDTQYF. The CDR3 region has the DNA TGCAGCCCTTCCGCGGGGAGCACAGATACGCAGTATTTT.

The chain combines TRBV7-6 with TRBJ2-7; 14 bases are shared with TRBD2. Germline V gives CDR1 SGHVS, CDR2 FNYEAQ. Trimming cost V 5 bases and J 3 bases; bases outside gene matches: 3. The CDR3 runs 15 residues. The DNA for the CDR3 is TGTGCCAGCAGCCCCGGGACTAGCGGGGGCTACGAGCAGTACTTC. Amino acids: CASSPGTSGGYEQYF.

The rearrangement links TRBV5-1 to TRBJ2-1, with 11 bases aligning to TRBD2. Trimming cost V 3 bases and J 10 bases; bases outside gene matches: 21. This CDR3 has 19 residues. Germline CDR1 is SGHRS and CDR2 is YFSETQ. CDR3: CASSSTLTSGSREVREQFF. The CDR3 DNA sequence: TGCGCCAGCAGCTCAACCCTTACTAGCGGGAGTCGGGAGGTCCGGGAGCAGTTCTTC.

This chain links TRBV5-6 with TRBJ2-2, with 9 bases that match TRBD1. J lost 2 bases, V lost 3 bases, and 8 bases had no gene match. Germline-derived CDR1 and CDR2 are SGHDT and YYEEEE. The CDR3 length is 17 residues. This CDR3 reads CASSSMRTGDNTGELFF. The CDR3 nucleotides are TGTGCCAGCAGCTCTATGCGGACAGGGGACAACACCGGGGAGCTGTTTTTT. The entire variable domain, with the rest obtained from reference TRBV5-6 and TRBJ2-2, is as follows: DAGVTQSPTHLIKTRGQQVTLRCSPKSGHDTVSWYQQALGQGPQFIFQYYEEEERQRGNFPDRFSGHQFPNYSSELNVNALLLGDSALYLCASSSMRTGDNTGELFFGEGSRLTVL.

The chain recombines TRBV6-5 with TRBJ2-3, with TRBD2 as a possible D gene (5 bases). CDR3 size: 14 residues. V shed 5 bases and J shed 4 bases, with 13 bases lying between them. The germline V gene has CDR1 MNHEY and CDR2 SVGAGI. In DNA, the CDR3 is TGTGCCAGCAGTCCGGACTTAAGCGCAGATACGCAGTATTTT. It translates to CASSPDLSADTQYF.

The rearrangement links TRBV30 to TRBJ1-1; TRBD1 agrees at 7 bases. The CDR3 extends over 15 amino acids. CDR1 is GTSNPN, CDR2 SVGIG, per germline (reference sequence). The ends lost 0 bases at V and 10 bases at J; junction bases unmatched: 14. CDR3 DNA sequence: TGTGCCTGGAGTGTGTTACAGGGGCCACGTGGGCTAGCTTTCTTT. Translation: CAWSVLQGPRGLAFF.

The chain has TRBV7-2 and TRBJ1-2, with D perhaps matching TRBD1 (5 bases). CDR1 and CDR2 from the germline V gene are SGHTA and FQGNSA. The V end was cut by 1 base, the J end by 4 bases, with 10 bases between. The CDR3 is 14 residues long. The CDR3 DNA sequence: TGTGCCAGCAGCTTAGGCAGGGAAAGCTATGGCTACACCTTC. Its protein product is CASSLGRESYGYTF.

The CDR3 loop reads CASRGLAGYYEQYF. CDR3 nucleotide sequence: TGTGCCAGCAGGGGACTAGCGGGATACTACGAGCAGTACTTC. This chain links TRBV28 with TRBJ2-7; 13 bases match TRBD2. J was trimmed by 3 bases and V by 6 bases; bases with no gene match: 2. CDR3 length equals 14 residues. CDR1 MDHEN and CDR2 SYDVKM come from the germline V gene.

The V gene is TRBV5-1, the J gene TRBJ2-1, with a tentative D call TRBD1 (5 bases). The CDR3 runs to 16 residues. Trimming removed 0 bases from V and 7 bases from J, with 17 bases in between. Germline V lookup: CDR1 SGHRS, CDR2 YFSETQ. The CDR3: CASSLEGAPARNEQFF. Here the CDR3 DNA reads TGCGCCAGCAGCTTGGAAGGGGCACCCGCCAGGAATGAGCAGTTCTTC.

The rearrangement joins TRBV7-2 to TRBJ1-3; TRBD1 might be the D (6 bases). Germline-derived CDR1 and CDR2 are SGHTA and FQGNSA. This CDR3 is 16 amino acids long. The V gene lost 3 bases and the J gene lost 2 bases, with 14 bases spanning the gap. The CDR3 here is CASSFNLPGAGNTIYF. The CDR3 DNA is TGTGCCAGCAGCTTTAACCTCCCAGGGGCTGGAAACACCATATATTTT.

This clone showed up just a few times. The CDR3 DNA reads TGCGCCAGCAGCCAGGTATCTACAGGGGGAGCAGGCTATGGCTACACCTTC. Protein: CASSQVSTGGAGYGYTF. The chain recombines TRBV4-3 with TRBJ1-2, with TRBD1 matching over 8 bases. Per germline, CDR1 LGHNA and CDR2 YSLEER. This CDR3 has 17 residues. The V gene end was trimmed by 3 bases and the J gene end by 4 bases; junction bases not matched to a gene: 13.

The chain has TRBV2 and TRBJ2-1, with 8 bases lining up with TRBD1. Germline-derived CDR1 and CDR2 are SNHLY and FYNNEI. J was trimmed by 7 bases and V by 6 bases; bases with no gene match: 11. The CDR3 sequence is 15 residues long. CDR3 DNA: TGTGCCAGCAGGCCGACAGGGGCTGGAGGGAATGAGCAGTTCTTC. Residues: CASRPTGAGGNEQFF.

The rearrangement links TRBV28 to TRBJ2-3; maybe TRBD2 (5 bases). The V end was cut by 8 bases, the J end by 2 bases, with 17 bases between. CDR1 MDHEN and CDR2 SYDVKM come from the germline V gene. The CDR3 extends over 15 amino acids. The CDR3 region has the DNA TGTGCCAGCTGCCCGTGGGAGCCTAACACAGATACGCAGTATTTT. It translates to CASCPWEPNTDTQYF.

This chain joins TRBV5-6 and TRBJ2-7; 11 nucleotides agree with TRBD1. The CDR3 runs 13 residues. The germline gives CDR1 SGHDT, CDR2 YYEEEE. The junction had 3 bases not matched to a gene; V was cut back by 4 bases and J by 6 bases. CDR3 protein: CASSAGTGGEQYF. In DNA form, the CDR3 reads TGTGCCAGCAGCGCGGGGACAGGGGGCGAGCAGTACTTC.

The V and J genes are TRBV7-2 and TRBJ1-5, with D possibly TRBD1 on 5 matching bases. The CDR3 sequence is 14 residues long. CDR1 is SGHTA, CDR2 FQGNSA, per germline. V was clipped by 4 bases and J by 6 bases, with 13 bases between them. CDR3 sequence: CASSSRQRGQPQHF. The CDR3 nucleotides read TGTGCCAGCAGCTCGAGACAGAGAGGTCAGCCCCAGCATTTT.

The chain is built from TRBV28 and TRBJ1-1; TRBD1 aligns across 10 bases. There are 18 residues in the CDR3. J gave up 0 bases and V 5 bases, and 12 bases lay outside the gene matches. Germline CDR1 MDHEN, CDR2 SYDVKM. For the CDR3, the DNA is TGTGCCAGCAGTAATCACCGGGACAGGGGATCTATGAACACTGAAGCTTTCTTT. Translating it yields CASSNHRDRGSMNTEAFF.

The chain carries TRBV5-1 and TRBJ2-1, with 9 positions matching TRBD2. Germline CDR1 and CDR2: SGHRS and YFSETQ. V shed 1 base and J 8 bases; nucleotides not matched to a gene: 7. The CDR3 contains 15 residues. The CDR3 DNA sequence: TGCGCCAGCAGCTTGTATTTAGCGGGAGAACATGAGCAGTTCTTC. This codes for CASSLYLAGEHEQFF.

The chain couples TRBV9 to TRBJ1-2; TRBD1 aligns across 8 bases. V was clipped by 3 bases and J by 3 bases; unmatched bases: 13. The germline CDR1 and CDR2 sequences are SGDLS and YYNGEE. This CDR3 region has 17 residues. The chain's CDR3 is CASSEGPGQVVHYGYTF. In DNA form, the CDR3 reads TGTGCCAGCAGCGAGGGACCGGGACAGGTCGTCCACTATGGCTACACCTTC.

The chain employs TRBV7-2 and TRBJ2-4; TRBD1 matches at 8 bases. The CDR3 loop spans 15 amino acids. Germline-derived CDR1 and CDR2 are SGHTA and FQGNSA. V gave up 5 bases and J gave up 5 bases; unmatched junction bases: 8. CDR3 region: CASSAGGASQNIQYF. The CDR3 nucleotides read TGTGCCAGCAGCGCAGGGGGCGCGTCCCAAAACATTCAGTACTTC.

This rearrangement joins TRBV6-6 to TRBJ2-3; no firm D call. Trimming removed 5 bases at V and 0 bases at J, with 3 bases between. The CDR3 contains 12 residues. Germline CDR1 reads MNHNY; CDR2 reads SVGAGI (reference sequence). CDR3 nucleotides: TGTGCCAGCAGTGGCAGCACAGATACGCAGTATTTT. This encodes CASSGSTDTQYF.

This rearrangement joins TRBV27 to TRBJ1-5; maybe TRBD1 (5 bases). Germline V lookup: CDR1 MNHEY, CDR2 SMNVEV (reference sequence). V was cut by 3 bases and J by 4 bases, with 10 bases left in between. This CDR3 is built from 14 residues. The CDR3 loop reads CASSLGGENQPQHF. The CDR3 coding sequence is TGTGCCAGCAGTTTGGGGGGGGAGAATCAGCCCCAGCATTTT.

The CDR3 spells CASSQERGRVFNEQYF. In nucleotides, the CDR3 is TGCGCCAGCAGCCAAGAACGCGGGAGAGTTTTCAACGAGCAGTACTTC. This rearrangement joins TRBV4-3 to TRBJ2-7; 7 bases align to TRBD2. The CDR3 covers 16 residues. The trim removed 0 bases at V and 5 bases at J, leaving 10 bases unmatched. Germline CDR1 LGHNA, CDR2 YSLEER.

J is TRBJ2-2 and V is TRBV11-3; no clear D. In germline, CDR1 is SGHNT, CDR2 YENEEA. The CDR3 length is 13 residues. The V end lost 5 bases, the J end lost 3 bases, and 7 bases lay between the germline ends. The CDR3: CASSPPYTGELFF. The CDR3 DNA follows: TGTGCCAGCAGCCCCCCTTACACCGGGGAGCTGTTTTTT. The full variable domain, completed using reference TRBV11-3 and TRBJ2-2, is EAGVVQSPRYKIIEKKQPVAFWCNPISGHNTLYWYLQNLGQGPELLIRYENEEAVDDSQLPKDRFSAERLKGVDSTLKIQPAELGDSAVYLCASSPPYTGELFFGEGSRLTVL.

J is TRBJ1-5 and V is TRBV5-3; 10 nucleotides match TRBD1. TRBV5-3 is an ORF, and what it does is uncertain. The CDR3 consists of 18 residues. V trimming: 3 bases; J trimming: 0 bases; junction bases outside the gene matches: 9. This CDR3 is CARSWGQGTHISNQPQHF. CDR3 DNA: TGTGCCAGAAGCTGGGGACAGGGGACCCATATTAGCAATCAGCCCCAGCATTTT.

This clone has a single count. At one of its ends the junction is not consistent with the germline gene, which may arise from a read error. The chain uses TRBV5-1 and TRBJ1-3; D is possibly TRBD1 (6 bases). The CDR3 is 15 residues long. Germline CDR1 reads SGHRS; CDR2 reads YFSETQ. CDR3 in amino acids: CAGSLVTGSGNTIYF. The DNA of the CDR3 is TGCGCCGGCAGCTTGGTGACAGGCTCTGGAAACACCATATATTTT.